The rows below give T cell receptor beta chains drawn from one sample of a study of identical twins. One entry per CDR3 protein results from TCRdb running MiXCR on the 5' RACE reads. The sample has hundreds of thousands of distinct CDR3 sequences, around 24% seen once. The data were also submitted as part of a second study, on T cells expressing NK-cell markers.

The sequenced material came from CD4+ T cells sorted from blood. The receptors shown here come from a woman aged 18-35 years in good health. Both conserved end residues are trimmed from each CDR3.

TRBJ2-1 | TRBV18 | ASSPSGRRDNEQF
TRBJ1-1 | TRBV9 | ASSVGVTVNTEAF
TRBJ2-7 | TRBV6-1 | ASSEVPRGNPY
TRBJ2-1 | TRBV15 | ATSRERVGNEQF
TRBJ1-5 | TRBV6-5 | ASSYGFLRNQPQH
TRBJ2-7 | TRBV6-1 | ASIHGTRGGEQY
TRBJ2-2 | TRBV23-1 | ASGRWDTGELF
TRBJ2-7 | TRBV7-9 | ASSPLTGLGIYEQY
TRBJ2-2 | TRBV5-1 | ASRWGNTGELF
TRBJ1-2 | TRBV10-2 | ASATGPRGYT
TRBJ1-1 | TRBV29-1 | SVRTALLTEAF
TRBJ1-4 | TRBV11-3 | ASSEGYRDEKLF
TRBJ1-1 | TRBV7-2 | ASSAGAWNTEAF
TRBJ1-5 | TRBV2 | ASSPDRGHHQPQH
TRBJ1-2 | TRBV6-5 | ASSYGRVFNYGYT
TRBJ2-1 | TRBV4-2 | ASSSRDRSENEQF
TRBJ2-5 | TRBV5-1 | ASSPLGQRSETQY
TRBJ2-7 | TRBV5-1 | ASSLVPSSGGSTNSYEQY
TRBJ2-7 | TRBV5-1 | ASSLGGGQAYEQY
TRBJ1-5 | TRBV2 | ASSEGGARNQPQH
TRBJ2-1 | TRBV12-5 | ASGLGTGTYNEQF
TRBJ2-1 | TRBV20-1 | SAFPPGQGVRGEQF
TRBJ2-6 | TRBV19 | ASSTDDATYGANVLT
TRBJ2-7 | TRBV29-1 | SVAVRRGYEQY
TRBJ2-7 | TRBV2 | ASRDSWDEQY
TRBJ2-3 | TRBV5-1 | ASSVTHGGTQY
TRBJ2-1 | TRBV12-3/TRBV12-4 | ASSLMASEQF
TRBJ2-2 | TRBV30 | AWKGDRVVGTTGELF
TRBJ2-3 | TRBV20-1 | SARVGGPGDTQY
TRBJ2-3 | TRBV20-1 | SARGSATNTDTQY
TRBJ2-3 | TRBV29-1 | SAPRGGDTQY
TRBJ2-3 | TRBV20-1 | SARETRAGDTQY
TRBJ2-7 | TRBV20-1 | SARVGTSGGEQY
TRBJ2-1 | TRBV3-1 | ASSQVGRDRVF
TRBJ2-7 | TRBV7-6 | ASSLQISTYEQY
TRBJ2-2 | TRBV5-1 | ASSAGGQGNTGELF
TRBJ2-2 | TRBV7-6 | ASSLAASGGSTGELF
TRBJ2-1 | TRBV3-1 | ASSQDPARNEQF
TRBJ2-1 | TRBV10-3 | ATTADPSYNEQF
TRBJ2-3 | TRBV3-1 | ASSLTPRDTQY
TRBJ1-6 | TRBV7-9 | ASSVEGRGISPLH
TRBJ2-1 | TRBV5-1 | ASSLEGPEQF
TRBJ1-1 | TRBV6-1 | ASRDRAANTEAF
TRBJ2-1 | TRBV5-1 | ASSKGRLQQF
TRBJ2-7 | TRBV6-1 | ASSPSRRVGEQY
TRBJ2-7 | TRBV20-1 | SASWGGTGYEQY
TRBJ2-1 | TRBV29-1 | SVYGGSNEQF
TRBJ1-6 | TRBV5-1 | ASSLVAGNSPLH
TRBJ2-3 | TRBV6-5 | ASSWGASSTDTQY
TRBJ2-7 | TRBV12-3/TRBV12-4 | ASSPGGGHSYEQY
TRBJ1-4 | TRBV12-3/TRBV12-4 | ASSSSLNEKLF
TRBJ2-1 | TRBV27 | ASSSPPQLATEQF
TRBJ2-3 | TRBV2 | ASRGRADTQY
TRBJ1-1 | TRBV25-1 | ASNAGTIPGGAF
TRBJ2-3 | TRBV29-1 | SVEGGTDTQY